Sequencing of this TCR beta chain was carried out in a study of T cells expressing NK-cell markers. Across the study: In sorted CD3+CD56+NKG2C+, CD3+CD56+NKG2C- and CD3+CD56-NKG2C+ T cells, TCR beta repertoires were obtained. One of the eight sequenced donors was seronegative, whereas the other seven were HCMV-seropositive. Study findings and constraints: Among CD8+ T cells from more than five donors, dominant NKG2C+ clonotypes accounted for about 1.0-7.0%. Clones of NKG2C+ T cells that had expanded were of unclear HCMV specificity.

Germline V gene sequence: CDR1 MNHEY, CDR2 SVGEGT. This CDR3 is built from 14 residues. TCRdb reworked the 5' RACE reads into one entry per CDR3 protein, no DNA. This listing includes roughly 380,000 distinct CDR3 sequences. With respect to this clonotype: What it recognizes is unknown.

The V and J genes are TRBV6-2 or TRBV6-3 and TRBJ2-5; the D call of TRBD1 rests on TCRdb alone, since no DNA is present to check it. The TCR was taken from a man aged 18 to 69 in good health. Sequenced: blood T cells: a sorted CD56 or NKG2C T cell subset, CD4+ or CD8+ T cells, or bulk PBMC T cells (not recorded which). The CDR3 reads CASRGQVIRGTQYF.